A single sample is the source of the 18 T cell receptor beta chains below, sequenced in a study of shared clonotypes between healthy human individuals. Measured with immunoSEQ multiplex PCR; TCRdb has only the in-frame clones, and not every one. Counted here are some 2 million clones, roughly 95% occurring once; the ten biggest clones make up roughly 1%. The naive CD8 fraction comprised CD45RO-negative cells positively selected for CCR7 and excluded terminally differentiated effector memory CD45RA+ cells. The sequencing sample was made of naive CD8+ T cells sorted from blood. All receptors derive from a man aged 18 to 29 in good health.

This sequence joins TRBV30 and TRBJ2-1, with 8 bases matching TRBD2. This CDR3 contains 15 residues. J lost 4 bases, V lost 0 bases, and 5 bases had no gene match. Germline CDR1 is GTSNPN and CDR2 is SVGIG (reference sequence). CDR3 nucleotide sequence: TGTGCCTGGAGTGTAACTAGCGGCTATTACAATGAGCAGTTCTTC. Its protein product is CAWSVTSGYYNEQFF.

This chain uses TRBV29-1 with TRBJ2-7; D call uncertain. Trimming removed 3 bases from V and 0 bases from J, with 9 bases in between. The CDR3 is 13 residues long. Germline V gene sequence: CDR1 SQVTM, CDR2 ANQGSEA. The CDR3 bases are TGCAGCGTTGATGGGCCAAACTCCTACGAGCAGTACTTC. This gives the protein CSVDGPNSYEQYF.

The chain uses TRBV28 and TRBJ2-7, with a tentative D call TRBD1 (5 bases). The germline CDR1 and CDR2 sequences are MDHEN and SYDVKM. The CDR3 contains 16 residues. Trimming took off 4 bases at V and 4 bases at J, with 20 bases between the two ends. The CDR3 nucleotides read TGTGCCAGCAGTTCCCCCCTAGTTGTAGGGGCGTACGAGCAGTACTTC. Its translation is CASSSPLVVGAYEQYF.

The rearrangement links TRBV15 to TRBJ1-4; 8 bases are shared with TRBD1. J was trimmed by 7 bases and V by 5 bases; bases with no gene match: 9. Germline assignment: CDR1 LNHNV and CDR2 YYDKDF (reference sequence). This CDR3 is built from 15 residues. The CDR3 nucleotides are TGTGCCACCAGCTCCCGAGGACAGGGTGGTGAAAAACTGTTTTTT. This encodes CATSSRGQGGEKLFF.

The chain combines TRBV9 with TRBJ2-1; 9 bases match TRBD2. The germline gives CDR1 SGDLS, CDR2 YYNGEE. This CDR3 contains 15 residues. The ends lost 4 bases at V and 2 bases at J; junction bases unmatched: 4. This CDR3 reads CASSLAGVPYNEQFF. DNA of the CDR3: TGTGCCAGCAGCTTAGCGGGGGTCCCCTACAATGAGCAGTTCTTC.

CDR3 DNA: TGTGCCACCAGGGGACCTGACTCCTACGAGCAGTACTTC. Protein product: CATRGPDSYEQYF. The V and J genes are TRBV15 and TRBJ2-7; either TRBD1 or TRBD2 may supply D (5 bases each). V was cut by 6 bases and J by 0 bases, with 9 bases left in between. CDR3 length equals 13 residues. Germline assignment: CDR1 LNHNV and CDR2 YYDKDF (reference sequence). Variable domain in full (rest from reference TRBV15 and TRBJ2-7): DAMVIQNPRYQVTQFGKPVTLSCSQTLNHNVMYWYQQKSSQAPKLLFHYYDKDFNNEADTPDNFQSRRPNTSFCFLDIRSPGLGDTAMYLCATRGPDSYEQYFGPGTRLTVT.

The chain uses TRBV4-1 and TRBJ2-2; 8 bases are a match to TRBD1. The CDR3 is 16 residues long. V lost 0 bases and J lost 7; bases outside the gene matches: 7. CDR1 and CDR2 from the germline V gene are MGHRA and YSYEKL. The CDR3 reads CASSQERTGQIGELFF. The CDR3 DNA sequence: TGCGCCAGCAGCCAAGAAAGGACAGGGCAAATCGGGGAGCTGTTTTTT.

The gene calls are TRBV6-1 and TRBJ1-1; 7 nucleotides line up with TRBD1. V trimming: 8 bases; J trimming: 2 bases; junction bases outside the gene matches: 2. CDR3 length equals 12 residues. Germline V gene data show CDR1 as MNHNS and CDR2 as SASEGT. CDR3 region: CASGTENTEAFF. The CDR3, as DNA: TGTGCCAGCGGGACAGAAAACACTGAAGCTTTCTTT.

This clone came up once. Other DNA sequences within the sample encode an identical CDR3. The J gene is TRBJ2-7, the V gene TRBV4-1, with D possibly being TRBD1 (6 bases). Germline V gives CDR1 MGHRA, CDR2 YSYEKL. The CDR3 runs to 13 residues. The V end lost 3 bases, the J end lost 1 base, and 7 bases lay between the germline ends. The DNA for the CDR3 is TGCGCCAGCAGCCAGGGGGCATCCTACGAGCAGTACTTC. This encodes CASSQGASYEQYF.

The rearrangement links TRBV18 to TRBJ2-1, with TRBD1 matching 8 bases. Germline CDR1 KGHSH, CDR2 LQKENI. V was pared by 2 bases and J by 6 bases, with 9 bases of the junction left unmatched. This CDR3 is built from 16 residues. CDR3 coding DNA: TGTGCCAGCTCACCAACCGGGACAGGTAATATCAATGAGCAGTTCTTC. Translating it yields CASSPTGTGNINEQFF.

This chain uses TRBV6-6 with TRBJ2-2; D gene uncertain. V lost 2 bases and J lost 1, with 8 bases in between. Germline V gene lookup returns CDR1 MNHNY and CDR2 SVGAGI (reference sequence). This CDR3 has 15 residues. The CDR3 region has the DNA TGTGCCAGCAGTTACGCGGCCGTGAACACCGGGGAGCTGTTTTTT. Its protein product is CASSYAAVNTGELFF.

The chain links TRBV7-2 to TRBJ2-7; TRBD1 aligns across 7 bases. The CDR3 totals 14 residues. The V gene end was trimmed by 0 bases and the J gene end by 3 bases; junction bases not matched to a gene: 2. Germline loops: CDR1 SGHTA, CDR2 FQGNSA. The DNA of the CDR3 is TGTGCCAGCAGCTTAGCAGGGGGCGTCTACGAGCAGTACTTC. It codes for CASSLAGGVYEQYF.

CDR3: CSVAEGTGIITDTQYF. Here the CDR3 DNA reads TGCAGCGTTGCAGAGGGGACAGGGATAATCACAGATACGCAGTATTTT. This chain links TRBV29-1 with TRBJ2-3, with TRBD1 identical over 9 bases. Germline V gene lookup returns CDR1 SQVTM and CDR2 ANQGSEA. Trimming cost V 4 bases and J 2 bases; bases outside gene matches: 10. The CDR3 is 16 amino acids.

This clone has only one observation. J is TRBJ2-3 and V is TRBV13; TRBD2 aligns across 10 bases. The CDR3 contains 15 residues. V gave up 5 bases and J gave up 4 bases; unmatched junction bases: 6. The germline gives CDR1 PRHDT, CDR2 FYEKMQ (reference sequence). DNA of the CDR3: TGTGCCAGCAGCCTTAGCGGGGGGCAAGCAGATACGCAGTATTTT. Translation gives CASSLSGGQADTQYF.

The chain combines TRBV6-5 with TRBJ2-7, with D perhaps TRBD2 (6 bases). Looked up from germline, CDR1 is MNHEY and CDR2 is SVGAGI. The CDR3 contains 15 residues. The V end lost 0 bases, the J end lost 2 bases, and 11 bases lay between the germline ends. This CDR3 reads CASSYSEGFAYEQYF. CDR3 DNA: TGTGCCAGCAGTTACTCGGAGGGGTTCGCCTACGAGCAGTACTTC.

The chain has TRBV6-5 and TRBJ2-3; D may be TRBD2 (6 bases). This CDR3 is 15 amino acids long. Germline V gene sequence: CDR1 MNHEY, CDR2 SVGAGI. Trimming pared 5 bases from V and 5 bases from J, leaving 17 bases between. Here the CDR3 reads CASSPQRTIGDTQYF. CDR3 DNA sequence: TGTGCCAGCAGTCCCCAACGGACTATCGGAGATACGCAGTATTTT.

This chain uses TRBV20-1 with TRBJ2-5; TRBD1 might be the D (5 bases). This CDR3 comprises 11 residues. V was pared by 5 bases and J by 4 bases, with 8 bases between. Per the germline V gene, CDR1 is DFQATT and CDR2 is SNEGSKA (reference sequence). The CDR3 bases are TGCAGTGCTCCAGGGTTAGAGACCCAGTACTTC. Residues: CSAPGLETQYF.

CDR3 loop: CASSQLAGGLQQYF. Here the CDR3 DNA reads TGCGCCAGCAGCCAGTTAGCGGGGGGGCTCCAGCAGTACTTC. The J gene is TRBJ2-7, the V gene TRBV4-1; 11 bases are a match to TRBD2. This CDR3 region has 14 residues. Germline CDR1 is MGHRA and CDR2 is YSYEKL. J gave up 8 bases and V 3 bases, and 6 bases lay outside the gene matches.